The 6 T cell receptor beta chains in this list originate from one sample, sequenced in a study of T cells after somatic rescue of genetic block. Repertoires were generated with immunoSEQ multiplex PCR, while TCRdb's copy carries only in-frame clones and drops some. The repertoire consists of about 52,000 clones, with approximately 96% occurring once and the leading ten covering approximately 0.073%. The sample was peripheral blood mononuclear cells (PBMCs). Source of these receptors: a child under two years old.

V and J are TRBV4-1 and TRBJ2-1, with 11 nucleotides matching TRBD2. J gave up 6 bases and V 1 base, and 5 bases lay outside the gene matches. The V gene's germline CDR1 is MGHRA and CDR2 YSYEKL. CDR3 length equals 16 residues. DNA of the CDR3: TGCGCCAGCAGCCAAGCACCGGGACTAGCGGCCAATGAGCAGTTCTTC. Translation: CASSQAPGLAANEQFF.

The V gene is TRBV2, the J gene TRBJ2-1; D is uncertain. V dropped 4 bases and J dropped 6 bases, with 1 base sitting between them. CDR1 is SNHLY and CDR2 is FYNNEI in the germline V gene. The CDR3 runs to 10 residues. CDR3 in amino acids: CASSANEQFF. CDR3 coding DNA: TGTGCCAGCAGTGCCAATGAGCAGTTCTTC. The full variable domain, rest sourced from reference TRBV2 and TRBJ2-1, is EPEVTQTPSHQVTQMGQEVILRCVPISNHLYFYWYRQILGQKVEFLVSFYNNEISEKSEIFDDQFSVERPDGSNFTLKIRSTKLEDSAMYFCASSANEQFFGPGTRLTVL.

This clone appeared a single time. The rearrangement uses TRBV5-4 and TRBJ2-1, with 9 bases identical to TRBD2. This CDR3 has 14 residues. The germline V gene has CDR1 SGHNT and CDR2 YYREEE (reference sequence). Trimming cost V 4 bases and J 9 bases; bases outside gene matches: 8. This CDR3 reads CASSHLAGEGEQFF. The CDR3 coding sequence is TGTGCCAGCAGCCATTTAGCGGGAGAGGGTGAGCAGTTCTTC.

This clone was found once. The chain carries TRBV21-1 and TRBJ1-2; the table's D gene call, TRBD1, was not cross checked with the DNA. TRBV21-1 is labeled a pseudogene. This CDR3 comprises 15 residues. The CDR3 is CASSSPPGQGRGYTF. CDR3 coding DNA: TGTGCCAGCAGCTCTCCACCGGGACAGGGCAGGGGCTACACCTTC.

This clone was detected only once. Other DNA sequences in this sample translate to the same CDR3. The genes are TRBV5-1 and TRBJ1-2; D gene uncertain. This CDR3 contains 13 residues. Trimming removed 0 bases from V and 2 bases from J, with 5 bases in between. Germline values: CDR1 SGHRS, CDR2 YFSETQ. CDR3 nucleotides: TGCGCCAGCAGCTTGGCCACAAACTATGGCTACACCTTC. Translating gives CASSLATNYGYTF.

The V gene is TRBV7-2, the J gene TRBJ1-2, with 7 positions matching TRBD1. The CDR3 extends over 14 amino acids. The V and J ends lost 5 bases and 4 bases, in that order; junction bases with no gene match: 7. CDR1 SGHTA and CDR2 FQGNSA come from the germline V gene. CDR3: CASSPYRGGYGYTF. The CDR3 DNA reads as TGTGCCAGCAGCCCCTACAGGGGCGGCTATGGCTACACCTTC.